This T cell receptor beta chain was profiled in a study of CD8+CD57+ T cells in acquired aplastic anemia (dated by TCRdb to the late 2010s). General notes on the study: A mean of about 3 ug of DNA, ranging from roughly 0.18 to 30 ug, was extracted from sorted CD4+ and CD8+ cells. A CD8+CD57+ expansion meant a frequency higher than the mean frequency seen in healthy subjects. Study-level results and caveats: Roughly 30 CD8+ CDR3 sequences were shared between patients and controls but appeared highly expressed in patients and within their immunodominant clones. Between patients and healthy controls, no significant difference in CD8+ Simpson's diversity was found (P=0.060).

The patients picked for sequencing were ones in whom flow cytometry had shown an expansion of CD8+CD57+ cells. Every patient had a diagnosis of severe acquired aplastic anemia based on International Study of Aplastic Anemia and Agranulocytosis and Camitta criteria. Patients had received no therapy at the time of blood sampling. The study deep-sequenced TCR repertoires of sorted CD4+ and CD8+ blood T cells from severe aplastic anemia patients and healthy subjects. In the USA, patient enrollment took place under clinicaltrials.gov protocols 00001620, 01623167, 00001397, 00071045, 00081523 and 00961064. Ficoll-Paque density gradient centrifugation was used to isolate peripheral blood mononuclear cells. Before DNA was extracted, CD4+ and CD8+ T cells were sorted using either FACS or magnetic beads. Profiling of TCR beta VDJ combinations and CDR3 sequences used genomic DNA as the template. An Illumina HiSeq 2000 was used for TCR repertoire sequencing. The study's processing was this. Repertoire assessment relied on Simpson's diversity index, CDR3 size and DJ length profiles, and TRBV/TRBJ rearrangement plots. The immunodominant clone was defined as the most abundant DNA sequence in deep sequencing data. CDR3 amino acid sequences were screened for sharing across subjects and compared with published repertoires and the VDJdb database. TCRdb trimmed the raw reads at Q25, called clones with MiXCR and kept productive beta chains. Each CDR3 protein gets just one entry, which takes the most common genes and DNA from the rows behind it. TCRdb, not the original authors, processed these V and J calls. The sample table records some 200,000 distinct CDR3 sequences; approximately 50% of these occur just once. 9.7% of the sample goes to the ten largest clones.

This clonotype was recorded at least ten times. Its recognized antigen is unknown. No much larger clone exists at a distance of one base, and base qualities are not known. Sequencing was carried out using sorted CD4+, CD8+, or CD8+CD57+ T cells (not recorded which) from PBMCs. The TCR originated in a human donor with aplastic anemia.

CDR3 protein: CSARDLQGGGGYTF. The DNA is as follows: TGCAGTGCTAGAGATTTACAGGGTGGAGGGGGCTACACCTTC. The rearranged chain carries TRBV20-1 and TRBJ1-2; the D gene is perhaps TRBD1, on 6 matching bases. Trimming at the junction amounts to 0 bases on V and 8 bases on J, and the germline ends lie 16 bases apart. The CDR3 measures 14 amino acids from cysteine to phenylalanine. CDR3 DNA is the only sequence kept; it has 42 bases, read in frame from the first base. The germline V gene (reference sequence) sets CDR1 to DFQATT and CDR2 to SNEGSKA.